Given below is one T cell receptor beta chain in context. The entry originates in a study of blood T cell repertoires in COVID-19. As for the study in general: Collection of acute and convalescent COVID-19 samples took place in the United States, Italy and Spain. PBMCs, B-cell-depleted T cells, or T cells were the source of the cDNA or gDNA that made up the material.

Here immunoSEQ multiplex PCR was the method, and the copy in TCRdb shows in-frame clones only, minus some. The top ten clones hold approximately 3.8% of a sample with about 140,000 clones, 84% of them seen once. Germline values: CDR1 SGHTA, CDR2 FQGNSA. Trimming took 3 bases from V and 1 from J; bases not matched to a gene: 10. This CDR3 spans 18 amino acids. The chain recombines TRBV7-2 with TRBJ1-5; the match to TRBD1 covers 9 bases. Material: peripheral blood. The TCR sequence derives from a woman aged 55-75 years with acute or convalescent COVID-19. Here the CDR3 reads CASSFRGQGSGSNQPQHF. The CDR3 nucleotides read TGTGCCAGCAGCTTCCGGGGACAGGGTAGCGGGAGCAATCAGCCCCAGCATTTT.